The 14 T cell receptor beta chains below all came from one sample that was sequenced in a study of persistence of HIV-infected CD4 T cells. Cells were stimulated with overlapping HIV-1 Gag 15-mer peptides. CD4+ T cells upregulating both CD40 ligand and CD69 were sorted as responding cells. This was the immunoSEQ version 4 assay in survey mode. Assay used: immunoSEQ multiplex PCR; TCRdb lists only in-frame clones, some missing. This table has under 25,000 clones, about 74% appearing once. These receptors lack a known antigen. The sequencing here drew on CD4+ T cells sorted from PBMCs after 18-hour stimulation, taken from a patient who received antiretroviral therapy. The receptors come from an adult man with HIV who was CMV-seropositive.

This chain links TRBV19 with TRBJ2-7, with D unresolved. CDR3 size: 15 residues. Germline-derived CDR1 and CDR2 are LNHDA and SQIVND (reference sequence). V gave up 3 bases and J gave up 3 bases, with 15 bases separating them. CDR3 amino acids: CASSMNRGRNYEQYF. The CDR3 nucleotides read TGTGCCAGTAGTATGAATCGTGGCAGAAACTACGAGCAGTACTTC.

The J gene is TRBJ2-2, the V gene TRBV30; D gene uncertain. The CDR3 covers 14 residues. Trimming shortened V by 0 bases and J by 4 bases, and 9 bases separated the two germline ends. Germline loops: CDR1 GTSNPN, CDR2 SVGIG (reference sequence). In DNA form, the CDR3 reads TGTGCCTGGAGTGTGGAGAAAGCCACCGGGGAGCTGTTTTTT. Amino acid sequence: CAWSVEKATGELFF. Together with reference TRBV30 and TRBJ2-2, the CDR3 gives the full variable domain: SQTIHQWPATLVQPVGSPLSLECTVEGTSNPNLYWYRQAAGRGLQLLFYSVGIGQISSEVPQNLSASRPQDRQFILSSKKLLLSDSGFYLCAWSVEKATGELFFGEGSRLTVL.

This clone was seen a single time. The genes are TRBV7-6 and TRBJ2-3; no clear D. Germline lookup yields CDR1 SGHVS and CDR2 FNYEAQ. The CDR3 has 14 residues. The ends were cut back, 5 bases at V and 4 bases at J, with 13 bases in the middle. This CDR3 reads CASSPLVGSDTQYF. CDR3 sequence (DNA): TGTGCCAGCAGCCCCCTAGTCGGCTCAGATACGCAGTATTTT.

The chain is built from TRBV28 and TRBJ2-3; 12 nucleotides align to TRBD2. Trimming took 3 bases from V and 6 from J; bases not matched to a gene: 7. Germline CDR1 is MDHEN and CDR2 is SYDVKM. CDR3 length equals 16 residues. DNA of the CDR3: TGTGCCAGCAGTTTGGGCCTAGCGGGGGGGCGGGATACGCAGTATTTT. Translating gives CASSLGLAGGRDTQYF.

V gene TRBV6-2 or TRBV6-3 combines with J gene TRBJ2-3; perhaps D is TRBD1 or TRBD2 (6 bases each). The CDR3 covers 13 residues. Trimming took off 2 bases at V and 6 bases at J, with 9 bases between the two ends. Germline V lookup: CDR1 MNHEY, CDR2 SVGEGT. In DNA, the CDR3 is TGTGCCAGCAGTTACGGGGGGCCGGATACGCAGTATTTT. Translated, it gives CASSYGGPDTQYF.

The chain couples TRBV5-1 to TRBJ1-2; weak D call: TRBD1 (6 bases). V was clipped by 4 bases and J by 8 bases, with 12 bases between them. Germline V gene lookup returns CDR1 SGHRS and CDR2 YFSETQ. The CDR3 covers 12 residues. The CDR3 nucleotides read TGCGCCAGCAGCACAGGGCTTGAGGGCTACACCTTC. Protein product: CASSTGLEGYTF.

The chain has TRBV2 and TRBJ1-6; D unresolved. The CDR3 runs to 16 residues. V lost 7 bases and J 0 bases, leaving 13 bases between the germline ends. Germline CDR1 and CDR2: SNHLY and FYNNEI. This CDR3 is CASTLVYSSYNSPLHF. The CDR3 DNA is TGTGCCAGCACCCTAGTATATTCCTCCTATAATTCACCCCTCCACTTT.

The genes are TRBV19 and TRBJ2-5; D may be TRBD1 or TRBD2 (5 bases each). With 1 base removed from V and 4 bases from J, the gap between germline ends came to 7 bases. Germline loops: CDR1 LNHDA, CDR2 SQIVND (reference sequence). This CDR3 has 13 residues. In nucleotides, the CDR3 is TGTGCCAGTAGTATAGCAGGGACAGAGACCCAGTACTTC. Its translation: CASSIAGTETQYF. Based on the CDR3 plus reference TRBV19 and TRBJ2-5, the full variable domain is DGGITQSPKYLFRKEGQNVTLSCEQNLNHDAMYWYRQDPGQGLRLIYYSQIVNDFQKGDIAEGYSVSREKKESFPLTVTSAQKNPTAFYLCASSIAGTETQYFGPGTRLLVL.

This sequence joins TRBV19 and TRBJ1-1, with D unclear. V was cut by 4 bases and J by 11 bases, with 17 bases left in between. The germline CDR1 and CDR2 sequences are LNHDA and SQIVND (reference sequence). The CDR3 has 13 amino acids. The CDR3 DNA reads as TGTGCCAGTAGTACTGCCAGGTATGAAATGGCTTTCTTT. Encoded protein: CASSTARYEMAFF.

V usage is TRBV3-1 (or the pseudogene TRBV3-2) and J usage is TRBJ2-2; TRBD2 matches at 7 bases. The CDR3 is 16 amino acids. CDR1 LGHDT and CDR2 YNNKEL come from the germline V gene (reference sequence). V was clipped by 4 bases and J by 2 bases; unmatched bases: 7. The CDR3 loop is CASSPGGTLNTGELFF. CDR3 DNA sequence: TGTGCCAGCAGCCCCGGGGGGACTCTAAACACCGGGGAGCTGTTTTTT.

V usage is TRBV19 and J usage is TRBJ2-1; TRBD1 agrees at 7 bases. Germline CDR1 LNHDA, CDR2 SQIVND (reference sequence). V trimming: 1 base; J trimming: 5 bases; junction bases outside the gene matches: 5. CDR3 length: 15 residues. Written as DNA, the CDR3 is TGTGCCAGTAGTATAGGACAGGGACCGAACAATGAGCAGTTCTTC. This codes for CASSIGQGPNNEQFF.

This clone was detected once. The chain carries TRBV5-1 and TRBJ2-3; 14 nucleotides align to TRBD2. The CDR3 covers 17 residues. In germline, CDR1 is SGHRS, CDR2 YFSETQ. V lost 5 bases to trimming and J lost 5 bases; unmatched junction nucleotides: 10. CDR3 DNA: TGCGCCAGCAGGAATGGACATGGACTAGCGGGGGGAGATACGCAGTATTTT. Translated, it gives CASRNGHGLAGGDTQYF.

The chain carries TRBV5-1 and TRBJ2-7; D is ambiguous. With 0 bases removed from V and 4 bases from J, the gap between germline ends came to 8 bases. The CDR3 is 13 residues long. The germline V gene encodes CDR1 SGHRS and CDR2 YFSETQ. The CDR3 sequence is CASSLDGHYEQYF. In nucleotides, the CDR3 is TGCGCCAGCAGCTTGGATGGCCATTACGAGCAGTACTTC.

The rearrangement uses TRBV28 and TRBJ2-7; maybe TRBD2 (6 bases). Germline assignment: CDR1 MDHEN and CDR2 SYDVKM. This CDR3 has 14 residues. V shed 6 bases and J shed 2 bases, with 14 bases lying between them. The CDR3 sequence: CASSEYAGTYEQYF. CDR3 bases: TGTGCCAGCAGCGAATACGCGGGGACCTACGAGCAGTACTTC. Full variable domain (outside the CDR3, taken from reference TRBV28 and TRBJ2-7): DVKVTQSSRYLVKRTGEKVFLECVQDMDHENMFWYRQDPGLGLRLIYFSYDVKMKEKGDIPEGYSVSREKKERFSLILESASTNQTSMYLCASSEYAGTYEQYFGPGTRLTVT.